Following are 4 T cell receptor beta chains from one sample sequenced in a study of blood T cell repertoires in COVID-19. Data came from immunoSEQ multiplex PCR; TCRdb stores just in-frame clones and leaves some out. This sample yields more than 110,000 clones, of which approximately 85% are seen a single time; just under 3% belongs to the top ten. Specimen: peripheral blood. The origin of the receptors is a man in his fifties or sixties with acute or convalescent COVID-19.

The chain links TRBV5-5 to TRBJ2-7; D might be TRBD2 (7 bases). V was pared by 4 bases and J by 0 bases, with 17 bases between. Germline V lookup: CDR1 SGHKS, CDR2 YYEKEE (reference sequence). This CDR3 is 16 amino acids long. The CDR3 nucleotides read TGTGCCAGCAGCCTACAGGGAGGGTTCTACTCCTACGAGCAGTACTTC. It encodes CASSLQGGFYSYEQYF. Together with reference TRBV5-5 and TRBJ2-7, the CDR3 gives the full variable domain: DAGVTQSPTHLIKTRGQQVTLRCSPISGHKSVSWYQQVLGQGPQFIFQYYEKEERGRGNFPDRFSARQFPNYSSELNVNALLLGDSALYLCASSLQGGFYSYEQYFGPGTRLTVT.

This chain joins TRBV14 and TRBJ2-5; D unclear. The germline V gene encodes CDR1 SGHDN and CDR2 FVKESK. Trimming shortened V by 2 bases and J by 9 bases, and 10 bases separated the two germline ends. The CDR3 consists of 12 residues. The CDR3 region is CASSQTDSAQYF. CDR3 DNA sequence: TGTGCCAGCAGCCAAACAGATTCGGCCCAGTACTTC.

The chain joins TRBV6-1 to TRBJ2-4; the match to TRBD1 covers 10 bases. Germline V gene lookup returns CDR1 MNHNS and CDR2 SASEGT. J gave up 0 bases and V 1 base, and 6 bases lay outside the gene matches. The CDR3 consists of 18 residues. The CDR3 DNA is TGTGCCAGCAGTGAAGATCGGGGGGACAGGGGAGCCAAAAACATTCAGTACTTC. It encodes CASSEDRGDRGAKNIQYF.

The chain couples TRBV7-9 to TRBJ2-1; TRBD2 aligns across 14 bases. Losses at the gene ends were 3 bases for V and 9 bases for J; bases not matched to a gene: 4. This CDR3 region has 15 residues. CDR1 and CDR2 (germline): SEHNR, FQNEAQ (reference sequence). In DNA form, the CDR3 reads TGTGCCAGCAGCTTGTCCGGGACTAGCGGGAGTGAGCAGTTCTTC. This encodes CASSLSGTSGSEQFF. Combining the CDR3 with reference TRBV7-9 and TRBJ2-1 gives the whole variable domain DTGVSQNPRHKITKRGQNVTFRCDPISEHNRLYWYRQTLGQGPEFLTYFQNEAQLEKSRLLSDRFSAERPKGSFSTLEIQRTEQGDSAMYLCASSLSGTSGSEQFFGPGTRLTVL.